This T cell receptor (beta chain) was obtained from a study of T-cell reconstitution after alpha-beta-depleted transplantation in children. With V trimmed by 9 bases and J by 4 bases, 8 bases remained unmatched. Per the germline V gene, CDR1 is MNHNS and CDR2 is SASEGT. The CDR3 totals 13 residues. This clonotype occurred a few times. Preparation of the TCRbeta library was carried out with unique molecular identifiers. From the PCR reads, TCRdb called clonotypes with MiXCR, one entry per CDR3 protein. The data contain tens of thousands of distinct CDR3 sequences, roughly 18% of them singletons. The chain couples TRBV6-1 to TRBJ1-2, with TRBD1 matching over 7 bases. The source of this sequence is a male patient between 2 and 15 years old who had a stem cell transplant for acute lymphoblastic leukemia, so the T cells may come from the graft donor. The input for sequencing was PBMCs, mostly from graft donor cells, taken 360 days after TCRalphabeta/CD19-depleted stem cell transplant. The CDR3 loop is CASRQGRGYGYTF. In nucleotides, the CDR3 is TGTGCCAGTCGACAGGGCAGGGGCTATGGCTACACCTTC.